The 21 T cell receptor beta chains below come from one sample, sequenced in a study of Graves' ophthalmopathy and Graves' hyperthyroidism. As the template, RNA transcripts were used to amplify TCR beta CDR3 regions. A first-round RT-PCR used HTBI primers, followed by a second-round multiplex PCR. TCRdb used MiXCR to reprocess the multiplex PCR reads, holding one entry per CDR3 protein. Here the sample spans about 480,000 distinct CDR3 sequences, under 15% being singletons. The sequenced sample consisted of blood. Every receptor here comes from a woman between 25 and 40 years old with Graves' ophthalmopathy.

In its sample, this clonotype was seen many times. This rearrangement joins TRBV7-6 to TRBJ2-7, with D perhaps being TRBD1 or TRBD2 (5 bases each). Germline CDR1 SGHVS, CDR2 FNYEAQ. CDR3 length: 12 residues. The ends were cut back, 5 bases at V and 10 bases at J, with 15 bases in the middle. CDR3 DNA: TGTGCCAGCAGCCCCCCGAGGGGCCAACAGTACTTC. Its protein product is CASSPPRGQQYF.

V gene TRBV5-1 combines with J gene TRBJ1-5; 8 bases fit TRBD1. V trimming: 0 bases; J trimming: 6 bases; junction bases outside the gene matches: 5. Per the germline V gene, CDR1 is SGHRS and CDR2 is YFSETQ. The CDR3 has 15 residues. The CDR3 DNA sequence: TGCGCCAGCAGCTTGGAAGGACAGGGAACTCAGCCCCAGCATTTT. It is translated as CASSLEGQGTQPQHF.

This clonotype was recorded many times. The chain carries TRBV19 and TRBJ1-2; D unclear. V was trimmed by 8 bases and J by 6 bases, leaving 10 bases between them. The CDR3 loop spans 11 amino acids. CDR1 is LNHDA and CDR2 is SQIVND in the germline V gene (reference sequence). In nucleotides, the CDR3 is TGTGCCAGTTTCGGACGGGATGGCTACACCTTC. The encoded protein is CASFGRDGYTF.

This clonotype was seen many times. The genes are TRBV20-1 and TRBJ2-7; 8 bases agree with TRBD1. The CDR3 spans 15 residues. Germline CDR1 DFQATT, CDR2 SNEGSKA (reference sequence). The V segment lost 8 bases and the J segment 4 bases; nucleotides outside the gene matches: 16. The CDR3 is CSSRTGQANIYEQYF. The DNA of the CDR3 is TGCAGTTCAAGAACGGGACAGGCGAACATTTACGAGCAGTACTTC.

In its sample, this clonotype was seen many times. The chain has TRBV2 and TRBJ1-1, with no clear D. Trimming stripped 2 bases from V and 2 bases from J, with 6 bases between. The germline gives CDR1 SNHLY, CDR2 FYNNEI. The CDR3 runs 13 residues. CDR3 amino acids: CASSEQFNTEAFF. CDR3 DNA sequence: TGTGCCAGCAGTGAACAGTTTAACACTGAAGCTTTCTTT.

In its sample, this clonotype was seen once. This sequence may be a read error, since a much larger clone differs from it by one base. The chain has TRBV25-1 and TRBJ1-1; 8 bases are a match to TRBD1. The CDR3 is made up of 17 amino acids. CDR1 is MGHDK, CDR2 SYGVNS, per germline. CDR3 DNA: TGTGCCAGCAGTCAAACCTCAGGGGGCCTAAGTAACACTGAATCTTTCTTT. Protein product: CASSQTSGGLSNTESFF.

This clonotype was detected ten times or more. V gene TRBV6-5 combines with J gene TRBJ2-5; 8 bases align to TRBD1. V trimming: 4 bases; J trimming: 4 bases; junction bases outside the gene matches: 8. The germline gives CDR1 MNHEY, CDR2 SVGAGI. The CDR3 covers 15 residues. This CDR3 is CASSSAGGMGETQYF. The DNA for the CDR3 is TGTGCCAGCAGTTCCGCAGGGGGCATGGGAGAGACCCAGTACTTC.

This clonotype was observed many times. The rearrangement uses TRBV19 and TRBJ1-1; D unclear. Germline V gives CDR1 LNHDA, CDR2 SQIVND (reference sequence). The CDR3 loop spans 11 amino acids. V shed 3 bases and J shed 8 bases, with 7 bases lying between them. Here the CDR3 reads CASSMSGEAFF. CDR3 bases: TGTGCCAGTAGTATGAGCGGGGAAGCTTTCTTT.

Ten or more counts support this clonotype. V gene TRBV4-1 combines with J gene TRBJ1-2; 7 nucleotides align to TRBD1. Germline values: CDR1 MGHRA, CDR2 YSYEKL. J was trimmed by 2 bases and V by 1 base; bases with no gene match: 4. The CDR3 contains 15 residues. CDR3 DNA sequence: TGCGCCAGCAGCCAAGTATCGGGACAGAACTATGGCTACACCTTC. Its protein product is CASSQVSGQNYGYTF.

The J gene is TRBJ1-1, the V gene TRBV6-2 or TRBV6-3, with D hard to call. The germline gives CDR1 MNHEY, CDR2 SVGEGT. The CDR3 loop spans 13 amino acids. V dropped 8 bases and J dropped 1 base, with 11 bases sitting between them. The chain's CDR3 is CASGRRRNTEAFF. The CDR3 DNA reads TGTGCCAGCGGAAGGAGGAGGAACACTGAAGCTTTCTTT.

At least ten counts were recorded for this clonotype. V usage is TRBV6-5 and J usage is TRBJ1-1; 8 bases align to TRBD1. This CDR3 spans 15 amino acids. Losses at the gene ends were 0 bases for V and 5 bases for J; bases not matched to a gene: 5. Germline V gives CDR1 MNHEY, CDR2 SVGAGI. The DNA of the CDR3 is TGTGCCAGCAGTTACTCGACAGGGGCTTATACTGAAGCTTTCTTT. Translating gives CASSYSTGAYTEAFF.

At least ten counts were recorded for this clonotype. The chain couples TRBV6-1 to TRBJ2-7; perhaps D is TRBD1 or TRBD2 (5 bases each). The V end lost 1 base, the J end lost 5 bases, and 15 bases lay between the germline ends. Per germline, CDR1 MNHNS and CDR2 SASEGT. The CDR3 runs 15 residues. The CDR3 nucleotides are TGTGCCAGCAGTGAAGGTGAGAGAGGGGACCACGAGCAGTACTTC. Protein sequence: CASSEGERGDHEQYF.

This clonotype occurred a few times. The rearrangement joins TRBV28 to TRBJ2-3; D gene unclear. The germline V and J ends were trimmed by 3 bases and 0 bases, with 10 bases remaining between them. This CDR3 spans 15 amino acids. Germline assignment: CDR1 MDHEN and CDR2 SYDVKM. The CDR3 nucleotides are TGTGCCAGCAGTTTCCCCAGGTCTAGCACAGATACGCAGTATTTT. This sequence encodes CASSFPRSSTDTQYF.

This clonotype has ten or more counts. The chain couples TRBV6-1 to TRBJ1-2; D uncertain. Trimming took off 0 bases at V and 7 bases at J, with 6 bases between the two ends. Germline V CDR1 and CDR2: MNHNS, SASEGT. CDR3 size: 12 residues. CDR3 nucleotides: TGTGCCAGCAGTGAAGCTGGAGGTGGCTACACCTTC. This encodes CASSEAGGGYTF.

Points on this clonotype: At one of its ends the junction is not consistent with the germline gene, which may arise from a read error. The chain uses TRBV3-1 and TRBJ1-6; 7 bases are shared with TRBD1. The CDR3 extends over 14 amino acids. Germline lookup yields CDR1 LGHDT and CDR2 YNNKEL (reference sequence). The CDR3 is CASSRQGGASHLHF. The CDR3 DNA follows: TGTGCCAGCAGCCGTCAGGGGGGCGCGTCACACCTCCACTTT.

In its sample, this clonotype was seen many times. The rearrangement uses TRBV28 and TRBJ1-2, with TRBD1 as a possible D gene (5 bases). The CDR3 runs 12 residues. V was trimmed by 3 bases and J by 8 bases, leaving 10 bases between them. Germline CDR1 is MDHEN and CDR2 is SYDVKM. This CDR3 reads CASSFGAGGYTF. DNA of the CDR3: TGTGCCAGCAGTTTTGGGGCAGGGGGCTACACCTTC.

This clonotype was detected many times. The chain employs TRBV6-1 and TRBJ2-2, with D unresolved. V gave up 6 bases and J gave up 2 bases, with 7 bases separating them. Looked up from germline, CDR1 is MNHNS and CDR2 is SASEGT. The CDR3 runs 13 residues. DNA of the CDR3: TGTGCCAGCAGGGACGATAACACCGGGGAGCTGTTTTTT. Translation gives CASRDDNTGELFF.

This clonotype was observed many times. This chain links TRBV5-8 with TRBJ2-5, with D perhaps matching TRBD1 (5 bases). The V end lost 3 bases, the J end lost 5 bases, and 17 bases lay between the germline ends. The germline gives CDR1 SGHTS, CDR2 YDEGEE. The CDR3 runs to 15 residues. In nucleotides, the CDR3 is TGTGCCAGCAGCTCCTACCAGGCAGGGTGGGAGACCCAGTACTTC. It translates to CASSSYQAGWETQYF.

This clonotype was recorded many times. V usage is TRBV30 and J usage is TRBJ2-5; D ambiguous. The V gene lost 3 bases and the J gene lost 7 bases, with 15 bases spanning the gap. The V gene's germline CDR1 is GTSNPN and CDR2 SVGIG (reference sequence). The CDR3 totals 13 residues. The CDR3 region is CAWSKPGPGTQYF. In nucleotides, the CDR3 is TGTGCCTGGAGCAAGCCAGGTCCGGGGACCCAGTACTTC.

With regard to this clonotype: This sequence may be a read error, since a much larger clone differs from it by one base. The J gene is TRBJ2-7, the V gene TRBV12-3 or TRBV12-4, with D hard to call. There are 14 residues in the CDR3. Trimming cost V 2 bases and J 0 bases, with 8 bases left between them. CDR3: CASSLWQSSYEQYF. The CDR3 DNA sequence: TGTGCCAGCAGTTTATGGCAGAGCTCCTACGAGCAGTACTTC.

This clonotype was observed at least ten times. The V gene is TRBV12-3 or TRBV12-4, the J gene TRBJ1-5; D gene uncertain. V was trimmed by 3 bases and J by 4 bases, leaving 10 bases between them. The CDR3 consists of 14 residues. The CDR3 DNA reads TGTGCCAGCAGTTTGGAGGTGGGGAATCAGCCCCAGCATTTT. The encoded protein is CASSLEVGNQPQHF.